Here is one T cell receptor beta chain with its context. The antigen this receptor binds is unknown. Nothing much larger sits one base from this clone, and base qualities are not available. No treatment had been received by any patient before thyroid surgery. Using T-cell receptor beta sequencing, the researchers looked back retrospectively at clinical samples from patients, gathered between the early 2010s and the late 2010s. This entry is derived from a study of metastatic and nonmetastatic thyroid tumors (dated by TCRdb to the early 2020s). Study-level background: Repertoires from peripheral blood and from tumor or nodule tissue samples of malignant and benign thyroid patients were compared.

The receptor library was made with PCR. For sequencing, an Illumina HiSeq 4000 was employed. The TCR beta-chain CDR3 region of each patient was profiled by high-throughput sequencing. As for how the authors treated the data: Drawing on CDR3 differences between clinicopathological groups, the researchers built a classifier meant to tell apart patients with distant-metastatic papillary thyroid cancer. The Shannon index was used to assess repertoire diversity, and the Morisita-Horn index was used to assess tumor-blood repertoire similarity. TCRdb itself trimmed the public reads at Q25 with fastp, ran MiXCR and retained productive beta chains. None of the V and J calls come from the authors' own analysis; TCRdb made them. The table for this sample lists about 14,000 clones; about 30% of them were counted only once. The top ten constitute 20% to 30% of the sample. Reading from cysteine to phenylalanine, the CDR3 counts 16 amino acids. This entry keeps only the CDR3 DNA: 48 bases, framed from base 1. The junction shows trimming of 1 base on V and 2 bases on J, and the gene matches do not reach 7 bases of it. From a lookup of the germline V gene, CDR1 and CDR2 are SGHAT and FQNNGV.

Broader findings and caveats from the paper: In both blood and tumor samples, TCR beta diversity was reported to be significantly higher in malignant tumors than in benign nodules.

The sequence links TRBV11-2 to TRBJ2-7; 8 bases in the junction line up with TRBD2. Material for sequencing was tumor tissue. This sequence originates from a female donor with papillary thyroid cancer or a benign thyroid nodule (not recorded which). Some clones in this sample may be carry-over from other donors' samples. The bases are TGTGCCAGCAGCTTAGGAGGAAGCGGGAGCCCCTACGAGCAGTACTTC. Its amino acids are CASSLGGSGSPYEQYF.